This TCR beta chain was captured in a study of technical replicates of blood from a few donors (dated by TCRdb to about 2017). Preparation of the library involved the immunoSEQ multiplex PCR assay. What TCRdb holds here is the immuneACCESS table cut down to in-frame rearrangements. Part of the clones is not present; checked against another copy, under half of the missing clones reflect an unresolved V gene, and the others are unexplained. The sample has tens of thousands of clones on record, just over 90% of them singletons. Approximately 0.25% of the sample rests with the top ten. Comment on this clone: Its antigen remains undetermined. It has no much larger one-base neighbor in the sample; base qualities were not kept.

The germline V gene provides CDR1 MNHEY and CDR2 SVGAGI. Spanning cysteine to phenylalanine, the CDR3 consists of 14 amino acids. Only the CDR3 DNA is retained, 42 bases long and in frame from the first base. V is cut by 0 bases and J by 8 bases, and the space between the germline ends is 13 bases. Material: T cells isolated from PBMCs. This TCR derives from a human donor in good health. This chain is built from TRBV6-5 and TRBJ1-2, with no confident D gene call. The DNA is TGTGCCAGCAGTTACTCGACCTCCCTCGGGGGCTACACCTTC. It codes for CASSYSTSLGGYTF.